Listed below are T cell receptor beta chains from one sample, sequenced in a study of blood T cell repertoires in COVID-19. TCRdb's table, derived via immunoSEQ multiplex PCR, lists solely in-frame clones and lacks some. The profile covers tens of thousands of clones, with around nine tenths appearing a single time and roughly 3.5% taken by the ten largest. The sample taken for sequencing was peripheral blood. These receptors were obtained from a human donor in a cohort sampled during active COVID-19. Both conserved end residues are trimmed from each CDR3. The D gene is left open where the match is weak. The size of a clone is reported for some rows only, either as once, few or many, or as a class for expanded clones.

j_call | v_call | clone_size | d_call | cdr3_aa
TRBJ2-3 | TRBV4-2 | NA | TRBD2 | ASSQELRGSTDTQY
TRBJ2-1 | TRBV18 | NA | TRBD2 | ASSPLPGLAGGIEQF
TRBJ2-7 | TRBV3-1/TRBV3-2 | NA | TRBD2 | ASSQPSGRSYEQY
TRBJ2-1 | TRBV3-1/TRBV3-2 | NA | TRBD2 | ASSQDVPKGLAGVSLRMNEQF
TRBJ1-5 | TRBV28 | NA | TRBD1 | ASSFRTGVPQPQH
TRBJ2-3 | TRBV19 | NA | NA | ASSHPRGLTDTQY
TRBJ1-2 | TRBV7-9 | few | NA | ASRAGENYGYT
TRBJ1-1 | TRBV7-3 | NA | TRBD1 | ASSSGQVDREAAF
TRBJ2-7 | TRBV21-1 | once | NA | ASSDTSGGDHYEQY
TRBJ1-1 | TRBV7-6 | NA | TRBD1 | ASSVGQAHTEAF
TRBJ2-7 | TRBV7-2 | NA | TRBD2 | ASSFQVLAGGAHEQY
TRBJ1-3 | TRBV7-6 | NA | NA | ASSLGAVGNTIY
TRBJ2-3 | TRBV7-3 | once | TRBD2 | ASSSGTSSSTDTQY
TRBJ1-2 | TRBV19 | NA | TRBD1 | ARPRDRGRNYGYT
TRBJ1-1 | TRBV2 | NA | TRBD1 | ASREQGPTEAF
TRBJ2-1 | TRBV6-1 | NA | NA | ASSVSRLNSLTYNEQF
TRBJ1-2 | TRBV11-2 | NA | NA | ASSLKGDYGYT
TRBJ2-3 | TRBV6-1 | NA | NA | ASSEGQGTDTQY
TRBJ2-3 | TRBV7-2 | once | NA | ASSQGYSGIQKTDTQY
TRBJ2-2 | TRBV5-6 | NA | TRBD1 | ASSLTGGGGELF
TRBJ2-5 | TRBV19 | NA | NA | ASSMMSAAELETQY
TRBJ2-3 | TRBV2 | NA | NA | ASSERRGRTDTQY
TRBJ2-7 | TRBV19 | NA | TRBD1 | ASSIRDRSYEQY
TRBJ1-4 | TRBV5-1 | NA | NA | ASSLFTATNEKLF
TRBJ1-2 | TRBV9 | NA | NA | ASSVGNRVSYGYT
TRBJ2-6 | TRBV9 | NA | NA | ASSVAMGAAGANVLT
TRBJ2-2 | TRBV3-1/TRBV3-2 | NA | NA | ASSQGFRDGGELF
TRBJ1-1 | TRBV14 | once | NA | ASSQDRVGRAEAF
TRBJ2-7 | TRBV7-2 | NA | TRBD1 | ASSDPGGTGTYEQY
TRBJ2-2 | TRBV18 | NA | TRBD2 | ASSPRSGGWTGELF
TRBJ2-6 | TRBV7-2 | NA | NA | ASSPTRVASGANVLT
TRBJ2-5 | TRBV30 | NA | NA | AWSVPEGNRETQY
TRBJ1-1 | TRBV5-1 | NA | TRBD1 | ASSLGGQGDTEAF
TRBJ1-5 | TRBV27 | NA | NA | ASSSTRNNRISQPQH
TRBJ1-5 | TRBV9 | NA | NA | ASSPTLDITTNQPQH
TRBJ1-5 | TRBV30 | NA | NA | AWSRGRSNQPQH
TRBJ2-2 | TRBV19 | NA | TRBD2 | ASLRGGLTGELF
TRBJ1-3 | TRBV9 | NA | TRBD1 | ASSPGEGARNTIY
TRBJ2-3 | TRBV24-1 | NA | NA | ATSDGGAGYQDTQY
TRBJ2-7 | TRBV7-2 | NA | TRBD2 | ASSLRPGTSTSYEQY
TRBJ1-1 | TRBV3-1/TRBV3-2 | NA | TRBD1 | ASSQTAGGTEAF
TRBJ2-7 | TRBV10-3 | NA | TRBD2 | AISESGTSFNEQY
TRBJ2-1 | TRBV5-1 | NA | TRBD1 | ASRNGQGTNEQF
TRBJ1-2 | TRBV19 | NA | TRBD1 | ASSRTGDYGYT
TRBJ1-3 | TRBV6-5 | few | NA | ASSRVSGNTIY
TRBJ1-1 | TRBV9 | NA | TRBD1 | ANGGTGAPEAF
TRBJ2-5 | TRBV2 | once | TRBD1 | ASSGTGVETQY
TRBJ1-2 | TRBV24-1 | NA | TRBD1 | ATSDPRQGPGGYT
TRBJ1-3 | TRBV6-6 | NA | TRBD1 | ASRGQGAPSGNTIY